This is a list of T cell receptor beta chains from one sample in a study of CD8+ T cells in alopecia areata. TCRdb's copy holds only in-frame clones and misses some; the assay was immunoSEQ multiplex PCR. Of roughly 60,000 clones listed, around 42% are singletons. Sample: CD8+ T cells sorted from blood, taken around week 37, from a patient treated with tofacitinib. These TCRs come from a human donor with alopecia areata. CDR3s include the opening cysteine and the closing phenylalanine or tryptophan. A D gene is named only where the DNA matches it firmly. Rows may omit the clone size; those that give it use once, few, many or a size class.

clone_size d_call j_call v_call cdr3_nt cdr3_aa
- - TRBJ1-1 TRBV13 TGTGCCAGTGAGGAAGGACTGAACACTGAAGCTTTCTTT CASEEGLNTEAFF
- - TRBJ2-1 TRBV30 TGTGCCTGGAGTGTAAAGACAGTCAATGAGCAGTTCTTC CAWSVKTVNEQFF
- TRBD1 TRBJ2-1 TRBV25-1 TGTGCCAGCAGTTTGACAGGGGGTGACAATGAGCAGTTCTTC CASSLTGGDNEQFF
many - TRBJ2-3 TRBV30 TGTGCCTGGAGGGCCCGGAGTTACACAGATACGCAGTATTTT CAWRARSYTDTQYF
few - TRBJ2-7 TRBV29-1 TGCAGCGTTGAAGGGCTGGGAAGTTACGAGCAGTACTTC CSVEGLGSYEQYF
few - TRBJ2-1 TRBV29-1 TGCAGCCTACTGGGACAGGGGTTTGATAGCGGGAGGGCCAATGAGCAGTTCTTC CSLLGQGFDSGRANEQFF
- TRBD2 TRBJ2-7 TRBV11-2 TGTGCCAGCAGCTTTTCTAGCGGGAACGAGCAGTACTTC CASSFSSGNEQYF
- - TRBJ1-5 TRBV7-9 TGTGCCAGCAGCCCCGAGGGGGGTCAGCCCCAGCATTTT CASSPEGGQPQHF
- TRBD1 TRBJ1-2 TRBV2 TGTGCCAGCAGACGGGACAGGGGAGATGGCTACACCTTC CASRRDRGDGYTF
- TRBD1 TRBJ2-5 TRBV4-3 TGCGCCAGCAGCCGAGGGACAGAAGAGACCCAGTACTTC CASSRGTEETQYF
- - TRBJ2-2 TRBV7-6 TGTGCCAGCAGCTTACTTCCCGGGGGTTCGAACACCGGGGAGCTGTTTTTT CASSLLPGGSNTGELFF
- - TRBJ1-2 TRBV4-1 TGCGCCAGCAGCCCCCGTGGGTCCGGCTACACCTTC CASSPRGSGYTF
few TRBD2 TRBJ2-7 TRBV10-3 TGTGCCATCAGTGATGGGAGCGGGAGGGCCTACGAGCAGTACTTC CAISDGSGRAYEQYF
- TRBD2 TRBJ2-7 TRBV5-1 TGCGCCAGCAGCCTAGGGAGTCGAGCGGGAGGTTACGAGCAGTACTTC CASSLGSRAGGYEQYF
- TRBD1 TRBJ1-1 TRBV7-9 TGTGCCAGCAGTTCGACAGGGCGGGGGGCTTTCTTT CASSSTGRGAFF
- - TRBJ1-1 TRBV28 TGTGCCAGCAGTTTAGACACCAACACTGAAGCTTTCTTT CASSLDTNTEAFF
- TRBD2 TRBJ2-6 TRBV19 TGTGCCAGTAGTATAGGGGAGGGTTCTGGGGCCAACGTCCTGACTTTC CASSIGEGSGANVLTF
- - TRBJ2-2 TRBV5-1 TGCGCCAGCACCCCGTGGGGAGGCACCGGGGAGCTGTTTTTT CASTPWGGTGELFF
few - TRBJ1-5 TRBV13 TGTGCCAGCAGCTTAGGCAATCAGCCCCAGCATTTT CASSLGNQPQHF
- - TRBJ2-7 TRBV29-1 TGCAGCGTTTCTGCGGGACTCTCCAACGAGCAGTACTTC CSVSAGLSNEQYF
once - TRBJ2-2 TRBV9 TGTGCCAGCAGCGTAGTCCCCGGGGAGCTGTTTTTT CASSVVPGELFF
- - TRBJ2-2 TRBV7-6 TGTGCCAGCAGCTCTCCCCGGGACAACACCCCGAACACCGGGGAGCTGTTTTTT CASSSPRDNTPNTGELFF
once - TRBJ2-2 TRBV29-1 TGCAGCGTTGAAGGAGACGGGGTGACCTCCGGGGAGCTGTTTTTT CSVEGDGVTSGELFF
- - TRBJ2-7 TRBV29-1 TGCAGCGTTGGCAGCAAGAGCTCCTACGAGCAGTACTTC CSVGSKSSYEQYF
few - TRBJ2-7 TRBV29-1 TGCAGCGCTTATACAGATTTCTCCTACGAGCAGTACTTC CSAYTDFSYEQYF
- - TRBJ2-1 TRBV6-5 TGTGCCAGCAGTCCCCGACAGGGGAGGGCTAATGAGCAGTTCTTC CASSPRQGRANEQFF
once - TRBJ1-1 TRBV27 TGTGCCAGCAGTCTCCTAGGGCGGGGAGATACTGAAGCTTTCTTT CASSLLGRGDTEAFF
few - TRBJ2-7 TRBV30 TGTGCCGGCGGGGTAAGCTCCTACGAGCAGTACTTC CAGGVSSYEQYF
once TRBD1 TRBJ1-5 TRBV19 TGTGCCAGTAGTATATCTGGGACAGGACTCAATCAGCCCCAGCATTTT CASSISGTGLNQPQHF
- - TRBJ2-2 TRBV7-3 TGTGCCAGCGGAGCCGGGACGAACACCGGGGAGCTGTTTTTT CASGAGTNTGELFF
- - TRBJ1-1 TRBV25-1 TGTGCCAGCAGTGAATTGAGCACTGAAGCTTTCTTT CASSELSTEAFF
- - TRBJ1-1 TRBV4-2 TGTGCCAGCAGCCAAGAAGGGGGTGGAGTCACTGAAGCTTTCTTT CASSQEGGGVTEAFF
few - TRBJ2-1 TRBV6-4 TGTGCCAGCAGTGACGGGACAAACAATGAGCAGTTCTTC CASSDGTNNEQFF
- - TRBJ1-1 TRBV25-1 TGTGCCAGCTGTTCCCCTTCCGGGCTAGAAGCTTTCTTT CASCSPSGLEAFF
- - TRBJ2-2 TRBV5-1 TGCGCCAGCACCGTTGGCGGGGAGCTGTTTTTT CASTVGGELFF